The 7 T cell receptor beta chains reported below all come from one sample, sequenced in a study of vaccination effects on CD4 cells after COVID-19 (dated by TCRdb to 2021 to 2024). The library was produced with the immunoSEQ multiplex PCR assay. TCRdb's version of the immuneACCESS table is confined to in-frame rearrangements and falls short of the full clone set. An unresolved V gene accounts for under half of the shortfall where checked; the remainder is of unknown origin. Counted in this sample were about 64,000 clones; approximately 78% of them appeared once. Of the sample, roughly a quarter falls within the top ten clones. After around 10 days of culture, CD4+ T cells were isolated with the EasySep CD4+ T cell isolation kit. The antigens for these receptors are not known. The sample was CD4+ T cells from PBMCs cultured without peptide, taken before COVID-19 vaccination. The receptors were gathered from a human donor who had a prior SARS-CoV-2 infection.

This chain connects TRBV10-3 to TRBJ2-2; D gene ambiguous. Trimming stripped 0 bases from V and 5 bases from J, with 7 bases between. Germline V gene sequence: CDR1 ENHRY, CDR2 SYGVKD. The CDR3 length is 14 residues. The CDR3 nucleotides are TGTGCCATCAGTGAGTCTGTGGGGACCGGGGAGCTGTTTTTT. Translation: CAISESVGTGELFF.

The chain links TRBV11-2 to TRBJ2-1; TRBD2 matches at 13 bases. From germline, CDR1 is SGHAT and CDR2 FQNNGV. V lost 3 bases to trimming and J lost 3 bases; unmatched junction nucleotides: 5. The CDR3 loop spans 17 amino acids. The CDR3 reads CASSLPGLAGFYNEQFF. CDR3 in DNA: TGTGCCAGCAGCTTGCCGGGACTAGCGGGATTCTACAATGAGCAGTTCTTC.

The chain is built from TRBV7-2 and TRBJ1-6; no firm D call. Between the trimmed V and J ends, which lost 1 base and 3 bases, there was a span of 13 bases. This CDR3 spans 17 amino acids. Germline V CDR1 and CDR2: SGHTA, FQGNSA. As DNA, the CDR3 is TGTGCCAGCAGCTTAGTACTACAGTTTTACTATAATTCACCCCTCCACTTT. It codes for CASSLVLQFYYNSPLHF.

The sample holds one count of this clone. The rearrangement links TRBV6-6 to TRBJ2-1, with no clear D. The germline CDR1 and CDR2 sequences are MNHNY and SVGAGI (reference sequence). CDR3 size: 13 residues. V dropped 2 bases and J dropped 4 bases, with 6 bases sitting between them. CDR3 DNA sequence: TGTGCCAGCAGTTACGCCTCGTACAATGAGCAGTTCTTC. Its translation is CASSYASYNEQFF.

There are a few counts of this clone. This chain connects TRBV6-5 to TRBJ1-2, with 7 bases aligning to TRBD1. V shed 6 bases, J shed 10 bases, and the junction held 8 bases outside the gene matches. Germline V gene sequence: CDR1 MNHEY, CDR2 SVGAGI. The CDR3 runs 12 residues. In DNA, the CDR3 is TGTGCCAGCAGCACAGGGGCCCTCGACTACACCTTC. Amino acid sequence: CASSTGALDYTF.

This chain's CDR3 is CASSSRPGQTQETQYF. The CDR3 bases are TGTGCCAGCAGCTCAAGACCGGGACAGACCCAAGAGACCCAGTACTTC. The chain carries TRBV7-8 and TRBJ2-5; 7 bases are shared with TRBD1. The CDR3 has 16 amino acids. V trimming: 4 bases; J trimming: 1 base; junction bases outside the gene matches: 9. Germline V gene data show CDR1 as SGHVS and CDR2 as FQNEAQ.

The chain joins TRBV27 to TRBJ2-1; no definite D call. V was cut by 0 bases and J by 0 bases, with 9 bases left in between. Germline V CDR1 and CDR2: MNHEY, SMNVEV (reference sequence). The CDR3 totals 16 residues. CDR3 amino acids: CASSLSSFSSYNEQFF. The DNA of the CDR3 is TGTGCCAGCAGTTTATCTAGCTTTAGCTCCTACAATGAGCAGTTCTTC.